This T cell receptor beta chain was recovered during a study of T cell responses to AZD1222 COVID-19 vaccine. Generated by immunoSEQ multiplex PCR, the TCRdb table keeps only in-frame clones and is missing some. Here the sample spans 150,000 to 200,000 clones, about 86% being singletons. The CDR3 loop spans 14 amino acids. The germline V gene has CDR1 SGHRS and CDR2 YFSETQ. The V gene lost 3 bases and the J gene lost 0 bases, with 6 bases spanning the gap. A note on this clone: This sample includes further DNA sequences coding for the same CDR3.

This sequence originates from an adult who received the AZD1222 COVID-19 vaccine. The chain couples TRBV5-1 to TRBJ2-2; perhaps D is TRBD1 or TRBD2 (5 bases each). The source was peripheral blood, collected 28 days after the second AZD1222 dose. CDR3 residues: CASSSGPNTGELFF. The CDR3 nucleotides read TGCGCCAGCAGCTCGGGGCCGAACACCGGGGAGCTGTTTTTT.